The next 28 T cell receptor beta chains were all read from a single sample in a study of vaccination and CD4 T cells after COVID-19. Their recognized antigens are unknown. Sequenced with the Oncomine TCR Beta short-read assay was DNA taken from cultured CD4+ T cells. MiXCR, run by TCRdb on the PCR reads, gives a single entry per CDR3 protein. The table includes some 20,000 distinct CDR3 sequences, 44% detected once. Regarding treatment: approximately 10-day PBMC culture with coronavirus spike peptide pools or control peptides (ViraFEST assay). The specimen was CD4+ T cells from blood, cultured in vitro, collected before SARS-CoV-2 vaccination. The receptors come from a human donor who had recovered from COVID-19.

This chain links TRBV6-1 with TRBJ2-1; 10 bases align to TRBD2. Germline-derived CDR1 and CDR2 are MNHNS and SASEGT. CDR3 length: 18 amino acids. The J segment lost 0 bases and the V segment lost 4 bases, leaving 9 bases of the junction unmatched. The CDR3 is CASSVSSGGPSSYNEQFF. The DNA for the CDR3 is TGTGCCAGCAGTGTATCTAGCGGGGGCCCCAGCTCCTACAATGAGCAGTTCTTC.

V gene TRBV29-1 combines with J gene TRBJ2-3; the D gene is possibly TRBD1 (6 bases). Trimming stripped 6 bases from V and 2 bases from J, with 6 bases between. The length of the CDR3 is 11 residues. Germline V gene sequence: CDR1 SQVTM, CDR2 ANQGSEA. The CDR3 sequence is CSVGATDTQYF. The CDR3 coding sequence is TGCAGCGTGGGGGCCACAGATACGCAGTATTTT.

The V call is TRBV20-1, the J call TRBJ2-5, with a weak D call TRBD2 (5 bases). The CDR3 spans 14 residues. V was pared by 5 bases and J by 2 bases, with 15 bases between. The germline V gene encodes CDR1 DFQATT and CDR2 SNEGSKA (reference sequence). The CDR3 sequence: CSAPTRTEQETQYF. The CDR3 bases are TGCAGTGCTCCAACCCGGACTGAACAAGAGACCCAGTACTTC.

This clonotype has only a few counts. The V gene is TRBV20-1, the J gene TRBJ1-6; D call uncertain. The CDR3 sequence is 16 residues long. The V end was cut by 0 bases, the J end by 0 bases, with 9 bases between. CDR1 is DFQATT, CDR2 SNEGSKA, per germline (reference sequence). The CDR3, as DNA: TGCAGTGCTAGAGAAACGGGAAGCTCCTATAATTCACCCCTCCACTTT. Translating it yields CSARETGSSYNSPLHF.

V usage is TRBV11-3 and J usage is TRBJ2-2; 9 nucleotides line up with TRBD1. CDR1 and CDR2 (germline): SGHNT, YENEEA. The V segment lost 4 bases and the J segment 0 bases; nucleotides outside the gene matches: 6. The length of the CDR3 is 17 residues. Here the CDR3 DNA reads TGTGCCAGCAGCTCCGGGACAGGGTTGTCGAACACCGGGGAGCTGTTTTTT. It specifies CASSSGTGLSNTGELFF.

The CDR3 loop reads CAIRAGQALNEQFF. For the CDR3, the DNA is TGTGCCATCAGAGCGGGACAGGCTCTGAATGAGCAGTTCTTC. The chain combines TRBV10-3 with TRBJ2-1; possible D gene TRBD1, 8 bases. The length of the CDR3 is 14 residues. CDR1 is ENHRY and CDR2 is SYGVKD in the germline V gene. Trimming took off 6 bases at V and 7 bases at J, with 16 bases between the two ends.

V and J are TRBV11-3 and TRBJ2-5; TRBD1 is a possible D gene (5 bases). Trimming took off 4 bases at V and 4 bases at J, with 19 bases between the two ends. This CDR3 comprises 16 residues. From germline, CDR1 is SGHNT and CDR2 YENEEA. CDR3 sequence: CASSSWGFNGAETQYF. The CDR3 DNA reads TGTGCCAGCAGCTCCTGGGGATTTAATGGGGCAGAGACCCAGTACTTC.

DNA of the CDR3: TGTGCCAGCAGCACGACTAGCGTTCGCACAGATACGCAGTATTTT. Its translation: CASSTTSVRTDTQYF. The chain carries TRBV7-8 and TRBJ2-3; TRBD2 matches at 8 bases. The V segment lost 5 bases and the J segment 1 base; nucleotides outside the gene matches: 5. Germline V CDR1 and CDR2: SGHVS, FQNEAQ. This CDR3 is 15 amino acids long. Supplemented by reference TRBV7-8 and TRBJ2-3, the full variable domain reads GAGVSQSPRYKVAKRGQDVALRCDPISGHVSLFWYQQALGQGPEFLTYFQNEAQLDKSGLPSDRFFAERPEGSVSTLKIQRTQQEDSAVYLCASSTTSVRTDTQYFGPGTRLTVL.

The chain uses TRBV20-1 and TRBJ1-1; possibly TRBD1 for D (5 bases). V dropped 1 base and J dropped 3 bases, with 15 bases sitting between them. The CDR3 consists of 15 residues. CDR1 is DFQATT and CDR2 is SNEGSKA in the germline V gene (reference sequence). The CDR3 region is CSARVHRGGDTEAFF. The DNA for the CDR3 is TGCAGTGCTAGAGTCCATCGGGGGGGGGACACTGAAGCTTTCTTT.

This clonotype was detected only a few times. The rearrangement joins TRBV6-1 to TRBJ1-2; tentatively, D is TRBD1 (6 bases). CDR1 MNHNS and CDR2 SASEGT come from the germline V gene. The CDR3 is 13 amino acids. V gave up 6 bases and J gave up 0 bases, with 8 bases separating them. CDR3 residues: CASRDSTNYGYTF. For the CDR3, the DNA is TGTGCCAGCAGGGACAGCACTAACTATGGCTACACCTTC.

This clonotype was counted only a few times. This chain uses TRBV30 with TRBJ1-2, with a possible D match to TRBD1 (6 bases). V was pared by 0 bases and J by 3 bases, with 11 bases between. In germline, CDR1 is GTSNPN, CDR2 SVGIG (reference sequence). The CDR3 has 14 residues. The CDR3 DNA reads TGTGCCTGGAGTGTCAGGGGCTCTTACTATGGCTACACCTTC. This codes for CAWSVRGSYYGYTF.

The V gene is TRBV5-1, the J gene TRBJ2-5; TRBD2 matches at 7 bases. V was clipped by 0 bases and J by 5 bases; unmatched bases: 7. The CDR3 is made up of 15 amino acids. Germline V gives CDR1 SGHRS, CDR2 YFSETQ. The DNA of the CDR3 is TGCGCCAGCAGCTTGGGATTCAGGGAGGGGGAGACCCAGTACTTC. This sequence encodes CASSLGFREGETQYF.

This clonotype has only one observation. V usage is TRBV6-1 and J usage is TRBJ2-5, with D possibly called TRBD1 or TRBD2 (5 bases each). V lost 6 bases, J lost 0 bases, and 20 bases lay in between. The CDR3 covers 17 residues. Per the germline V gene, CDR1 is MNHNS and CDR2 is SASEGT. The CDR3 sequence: CASRGPVRGPYQETQYF. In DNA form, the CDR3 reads TGTGCCAGCAGGGGACCAGTGAGGGGACCTTACCAAGAGACCCAGTACTTC.

The CDR3 DNA is TGTGCCAGCAGCTTATTGGCGACCAATGAGCAGTTCTTC. This sequence encodes CASSLLATNEQFF. The chain combines TRBV7-9 with TRBJ2-1; D is uncertain. There are 13 residues in the CDR3. CDR1 is SEHNR, CDR2 FQNEAQ, per germline (reference sequence). V shed 2 bases and J shed 6 bases, with 8 bases lying between them.

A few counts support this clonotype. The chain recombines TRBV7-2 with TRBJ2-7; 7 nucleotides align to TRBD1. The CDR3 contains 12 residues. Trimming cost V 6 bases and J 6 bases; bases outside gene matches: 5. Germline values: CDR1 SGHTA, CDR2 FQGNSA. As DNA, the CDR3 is TGTGCCAGCAGATCCACAGGGGCCGAGCAGTACTTC. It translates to CASRSTGAEQYF.

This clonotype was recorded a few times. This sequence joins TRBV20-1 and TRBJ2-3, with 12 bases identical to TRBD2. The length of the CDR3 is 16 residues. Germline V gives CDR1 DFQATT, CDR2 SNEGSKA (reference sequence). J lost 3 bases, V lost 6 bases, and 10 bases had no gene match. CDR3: CSALYPTSGRTDTQYF. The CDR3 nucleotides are TGCAGTGCGCTTTACCCGACTAGCGGGAGAACAGATACGCAGTATTTT.

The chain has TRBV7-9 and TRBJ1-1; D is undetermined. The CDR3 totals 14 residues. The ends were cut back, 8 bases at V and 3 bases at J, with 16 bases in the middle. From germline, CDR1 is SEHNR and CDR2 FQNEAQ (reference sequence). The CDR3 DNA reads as TGTGCCAGCGGTCCCTATGCACAGTACACTGAAGCTTTCTTT. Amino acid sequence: CASGPYAQYTEAFF.

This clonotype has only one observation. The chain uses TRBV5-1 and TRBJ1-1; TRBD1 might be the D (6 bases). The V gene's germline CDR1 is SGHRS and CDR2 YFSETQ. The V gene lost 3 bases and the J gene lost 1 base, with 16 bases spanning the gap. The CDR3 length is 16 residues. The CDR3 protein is CASSYWVGGQNTEAFF. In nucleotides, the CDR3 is TGCGCCAGCAGCTATTGGGTTGGGGGGCAGAACACTGAAGCTTTCTTT.

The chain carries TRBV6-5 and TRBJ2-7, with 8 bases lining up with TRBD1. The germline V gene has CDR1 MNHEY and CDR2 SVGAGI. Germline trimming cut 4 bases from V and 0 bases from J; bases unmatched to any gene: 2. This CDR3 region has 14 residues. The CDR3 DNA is TGTGCCAGCAGTTTCGACAGGGGCTCCTACGAGCAGTACTTC. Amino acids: CASSFDRGSYEQYF.

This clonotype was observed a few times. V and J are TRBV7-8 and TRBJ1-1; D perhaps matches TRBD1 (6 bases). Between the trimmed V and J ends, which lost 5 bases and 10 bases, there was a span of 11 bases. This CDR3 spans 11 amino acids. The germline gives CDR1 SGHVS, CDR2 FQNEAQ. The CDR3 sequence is CASSKGQGAFF. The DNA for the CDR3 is TGTGCCAGCAGCAAGGGACAAGGAGCTTTCTTT.

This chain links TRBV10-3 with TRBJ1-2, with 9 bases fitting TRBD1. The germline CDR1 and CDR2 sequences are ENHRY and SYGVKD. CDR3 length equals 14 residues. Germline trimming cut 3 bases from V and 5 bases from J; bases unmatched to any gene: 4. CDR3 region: CAISDADRGYGYTF. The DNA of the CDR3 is TGTGCCATCAGTGACGCGGACAGGGGATATGGCTACACCTTC.

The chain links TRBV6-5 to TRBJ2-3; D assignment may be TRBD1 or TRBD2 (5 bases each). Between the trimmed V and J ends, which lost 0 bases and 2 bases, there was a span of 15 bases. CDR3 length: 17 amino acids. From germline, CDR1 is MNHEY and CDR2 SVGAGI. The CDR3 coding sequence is TGTGCCAGCAGTTACTCGATATCTGCAGGGACCACAGATACGCAGTATTTT. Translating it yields CASSYSISAGTTDTQYF.

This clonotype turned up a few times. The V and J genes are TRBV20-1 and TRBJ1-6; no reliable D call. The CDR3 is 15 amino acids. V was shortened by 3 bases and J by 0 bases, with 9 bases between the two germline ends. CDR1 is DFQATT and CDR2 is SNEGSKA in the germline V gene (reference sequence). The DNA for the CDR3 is TGCAGTGCTAGTTTCGGGTCCTCCTATAATTCACCCCTCCACTTT. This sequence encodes CSASFGSSYNSPLHF.

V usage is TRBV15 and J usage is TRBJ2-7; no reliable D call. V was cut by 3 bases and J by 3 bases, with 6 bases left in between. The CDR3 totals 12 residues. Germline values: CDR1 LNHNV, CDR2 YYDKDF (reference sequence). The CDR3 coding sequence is TGTGCCACCAGCAGGGACGGCTACGAGCAGTACTTC. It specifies CATSRDGYEQYF.

CDR3 nucleotides: TGTGCCAGCAGTCCAATACAGGGGAACACTGAAGCTTTCTTT. Its protein is CASSPIQGNTEAFF. This rearrangement joins TRBV6-2 or TRBV6-3 to TRBJ1-1; D might be TRBD1 (6 bases). CDR3 length: 14 amino acids. Trimming left V 5 bases short and J 1 base short, with 11 bases between. Germline lookup yields CDR1 MNHEY and CDR2 SVGEGT.

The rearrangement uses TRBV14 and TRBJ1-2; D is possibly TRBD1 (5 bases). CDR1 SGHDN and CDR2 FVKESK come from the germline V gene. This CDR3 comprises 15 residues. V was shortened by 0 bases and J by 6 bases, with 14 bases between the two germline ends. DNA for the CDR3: TGTGCCAGCAGCCAAGATGCGTGGGGCAGGAATGGCTACACCTTC. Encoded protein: CASSQDAWGRNGYTF.

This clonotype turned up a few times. CDR3 nucleotides: TGTGCCAGCAGTCAACCGGGGACTAGTTCAGCCAATGAGCAGTTCTTC. This encodes CASSQPGTSSANEQFF. The rearrangement joins TRBV7-9 to TRBJ2-1; 8 bases align to TRBD2. The CDR3 is 16 residues long. The V gene end was trimmed by 6 bases and the J gene end by 6 bases; junction bases not matched to a gene: 13. Germline loops: CDR1 SEHNR, CDR2 FQNEAQ (reference sequence).

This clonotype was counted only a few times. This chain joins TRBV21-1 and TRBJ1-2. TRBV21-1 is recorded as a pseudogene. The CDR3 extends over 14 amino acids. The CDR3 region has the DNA TGTGCCAGCAGCATTTCACGGTCTAACTATGGCTACACCTTC. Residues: CASSISRSNYGYTF.